A single sample gave rise to the 2 T cell receptor beta chains below, sequenced in a study of identical twins. TCRdb analysed the 5' RACE reads with MiXCR anew, one entry per CDR3 protein. The sample contains 690,000 or so distinct CDR3 sequences, about 9.4% of which appear only once. These data also featured in a second study, about yellow fever vaccine responses in identical twins.

The sequenced sample was PBMCs. These receptors originate from a woman under 30 in good health.

This sequence joins TRBV5-6 and TRBJ2-2; D perhaps matches TRBD1 (6 bases). The CDR3 runs to 13 residues. Germline V gene data show CDR1 as SGHDT and CDR2 as YYEEEE. Trimming stripped 7 bases from V and 4 bases from J, with 11 bases between. DNA for the CDR3: TGTGCCAGCGGCCCAGGGGTCACCGGGGAGCTGTTTTTT. It codes for CASGPGVTGELFF.

The CDR3 region is CASSSSRTGGISYEQYF. CDR3 coding DNA: TGTGCCAGCAGCAGTTCAAGGACAGGGGGCATATCCTACGAGCAGTACTTC. V usage is TRBV7-9 and J usage is TRBJ2-7; 11 nucleotides align to TRBD1. CDR1 and CDR2 (germline): SEHNR, FQNEAQ (reference sequence). With V trimmed by 5 bases and J by 1 base, 10 bases remained unmatched. This CDR3 has 17 amino acids.